This T cell receptor (beta chain) was retrieved from a study of neurological immune-mediated disorders. This clonotype was seen repeatedly, ten times or more. CDR1 and CDR2 from the germline V gene are MNHEY and SMNVEV (reference sequence). V shed 4 bases and J shed 15 bases, with 19 bases lying between them. The CDR3 consists of 13 residues. A single record per CDR3 protein comes from TCRdb applying MiXCR to the 5' RACE reads. The table has roughly 28,000 distinct CDR3 sequences, 2.5% to 4% seen once. Sequencing was carried out using PBMCs. This receptor was taken from a woman under 40 with multiple sclerosis. This chain connects TRBV27 to TRBJ1-5; D perhaps matches TRBD1 (6 bases). The CDR3 nucleotides are TGTGCCAGCAGTTCCCGGACAGCAGGGTCAATGCATTTT. The encoded protein is CASSSRTAGSMHF.